Below are 19 T cell receptor beta chains sequenced from a single sample in a study of T cell clonality in common variable immunodeficiency. Points from the study as a whole: In common variable immunodeficiency, TCR beta chains reportedly carried fewer deletions and N-nucleotide insertions.

Data came from immunoSEQ multiplex PCR; TCRdb stores just in-frame clones and leaves some out. The data show 15,000 to 20,000 clones, with none appearing a single time. For these receptors, no antigen is known. The specimen was peripheral blood mononuclear cells. The receptors shown here come from a human donor with common variable immunodeficiency.

This clone was seen repeatedly, ten times or more. The DNA ends 3 residues before the CDR3 does, and the rest of the CDR3 is filled in from the germline J gene. The rearrangement joins TRBV7-9 to TRBJ2-7; 10 nucleotides line up with TRBD2. CDR3 length: 14 amino acids. The germline gives CDR1 SEHNR, CDR2 FQNEAQ (reference sequence). V was clipped by 11 bases and J by 0 bases; unmatched bases: 7. The CDR3 DNA, read in part, is TGTGCCGGAGCGACTAGCGGGTCCTCCTACGAG. Translating it yields CAGATSGSSYE. The whole CDR3 region reads CAGATSGSSYEQYF.

The table lists this clone with a few counts. The read is 3 residues too short to cover the CDR3 end, so that end is filled in from the germline J gene. The chain recombines TRBV7-6 with TRBJ1-6; no clear D gene. Germline V gives CDR1 SGHVS, CDR2 FNYEAQ. CDR3 length equals 15 residues. V gave up 5 bases and J gave up 0 bases, with 8 bases separating them. The CDR3: CASSLGSSYNSPLHF. The sequenced part of the CDR3 DNA is TGTGCCAGCAGCCTGGGCAGCTCCTATAATTCACCC.

This clone showed up many times. The read ends 3 residues early relative to the CDR3; the germline J gene fills the gap. This chain links TRBV5-1 with TRBJ2-5; D perhaps matches TRBD1 (6 bases). Trimming cost V 4 bases and J 5 bases, with 12 bases left between them. This CDR3 region has 13 residues. CDR1 and CDR2 from the germline V gene are SGHRS and YFSETQ. This chain's CDR3 is CASSAGAAETQYF. The CDR3 DNA, read in part, is TGCGCCAGCAGCGCAGGGGCGGCGGAGACC.

A few counts support this clone. The chain's CDR3 is CSAVQGGSHNEQFF. The sequenced part of the CDR3 DNA is TGCAGTGCAGTACAGGGGGGTAGTCACAATGAG. The chain couples TRBV20-1 to TRBJ2-1; TRBD1 matches at 8 bases. The CDR3 extends 3 residues past the end of the read, so its final part is completed from the germline J gene. Germline-derived CDR1 and CDR2 are DFQATT and SNEGSKA (reference sequence). The ends lost 6 bases at V and 5 bases at J; junction bases unmatched: 9. The CDR3 spans 14 residues.

The CDR3 is CASSPWTVTGELFF. Partial CDR3 DNA: TGTGCCAGCAGCCCCTGGACAGTAACCGGGGAG. The chain is built from TRBV7-2 and TRBJ2-2; possibly TRBD1 for D (6 bases). The read ends 3 residues early relative to the CDR3; the germline J gene fills the gap. Between the trimmed V and J ends, which lost 5 bases and 5 bases, there was a span of 12 bases. The CDR3 spans 14 residues. Germline lookup yields CDR1 SGHTA and CDR2 FQGNSA.

Sample share makes this clone medium-sized. Sequencing ends 3 residues short of the CDR3 end; the germline J gene provides the rest. The rearrangement links TRBV5-4 to TRBJ2-2, with TRBD1 matching over 8 bases. The germline CDR1 and CDR2 sequences are SGHNT and YYREEE (reference sequence). The V gene end was trimmed by 2 bases and the J gene end by 3 bases; junction bases not matched to a gene: 3. The CDR3 has 15 residues. CDR3 sequence reads: CASSFGQGHTGELFF. Incomplete CDR3 DNA: TGTGCCAGCAGCTTCGGACAGGGACACACCGGGGAG.

Only a few counts were recorded for this clone. The read halts 3 residues ahead of the CDR3 end, with the missing end drawn from the germline J gene. The J gene is TRBJ2-3, the V gene TRBV13; weak D call: TRBD1 (5 bases). Germline loops: CDR1 PRHDT, CDR2 FYEKMQ (reference sequence). This CDR3 contains 14 residues. Trimming removed 3 bases from V and 7 bases from J, with 14 bases in between. The sequenced part of the CDR3 DNA is TGTGCCAGCAGCTTGGACACTTCCTCTTATACG. Translation: CASSLDTSSYT. The full CDR3 is CASSLDTSSYTQYF.

At least ten counts were recorded for this clone. The read terminates 3 residues before the CDR3 end, so the remaining end is supplied by the germline J gene. The J gene is TRBJ1-2, the V gene TRBV20-1; 10 bases match TRBD1. The CDR3 is made up of 16 amino acids. CDR1 is DFQATT and CDR2 is SNEGSKA in the germline V gene (reference sequence). The CDR3 here is CSAPVGWTGGARGYTF. CDR3 DNA (partial): TGCAGTGCGCCAGTTGGGTGGACAGGGGGTGCGAGGGGC.

This clone was detected a few times. The read is 3 residues too short to cover the CDR3 end, so that end is filled in from the germline J gene. The chain employs TRBV19 and TRBJ1-5, with 7 positions matching TRBD1. The CDR3 covers 16 residues. CDR1 and CDR2 from the germline V gene are LNHDA and SQIVND (reference sequence). Trimming removed 3 bases from V and 8 bases from J; junction bases left unmatched: 13. Partial CDR3 DNA: TGTGCCAGTAGTATCGCCGACAGGGTGTTCGATAAGCCC. Translating gives CASSIADRVFDKP. The entire CDR3 protein is CASSIADRVFDKPQHF.

This clone has at least ten counts. The read ends 3 residues before the CDR3 terminus; that terminus is restored from the germline J gene. The gene calls are TRBV18 and TRBJ1-2; TRBD1 might be the D (5 bases). Germline CDR1 and CDR2: KGHSH and LQKENI. V lost 3 bases, J lost 2 bases, and 7 bases lay in between. The CDR3 contains 13 residues. The CDR3 sequence: CASSPPGNYGYTF. Incomplete CDR3 DNA: TGTGCCAGCTCACCTCCAGGGAACTATGGC.

A note on this clone: Sequencing ends 3 residues short of the CDR3 end; the germline J gene provides the rest. The chain links TRBV20-1 to TRBJ2-5, with 11 positions matching TRBD2. The CDR3 loop spans 17 amino acids. With V trimmed by 0 bases and J by 5 bases, 11 bases remained unmatched. Germline V gene lookup returns CDR1 DFQATT and CDR2 SNEGSKA (reference sequence). The CDR3 loop is CSARELAGARFRETQYF. Incomplete CDR3 DNA: TGCAGTGCTAGAGAACTAGCGGGAGCACGGTTTAGGGAGACC.

This clone is medium-sized within its sample. The CDR3 is cut off 3 residues early in the read; its end comes from the germline J gene. This chain links TRBV20-1 with TRBJ1-5, with D hard to call. V was pared by 3 bases and J by 2 bases, with 8 bases between. This CDR3 spans 13 amino acids. Germline-derived CDR1 and CDR2 are DFQATT and SNEGSKA (reference sequence). The CDR3 reads CSARNRRNQPQHF. CDR3 DNA (partial): TGCAGTGCTAGGAACAGACGCAATCAGCCC.

This clone has a handful of counts. Sequencing ends 3 residues short of the CDR3 end; the germline J gene provides the rest. The chain employs TRBV11-2 and TRBJ2-2, with TRBD2 matching over 7 bases. Per the germline V gene, CDR1 is SGHAT and CDR2 is FQNNGV. The CDR3 is 11 residues long. Partial CDR3 DNA: TGTGCCAGCAGCTCGGGGGGAGGG. This codes for CASSSGGG. The full CDR3 reads CASSSGGGLFF. Complete variable domain (other parts from reference TRBV11-2 and TRBJ2-2): EAGVAQSPRYKIIEKRQSVAFWCNPISGHATLYWYQQILGQGPKLLIQFQNNGVVDDSQLPKDRFSAERLKGVDSTLKIQPAKLEDSAVYLCASSSGGGLFFGEGSRLTVL.

This clone was detected many times. Read sequence stops 3 residues before the CDR3 end, and the germline J gene provides the missing end. The chain couples TRBV20-1 to TRBJ2-5, with 8 bases fitting TRBD2. This CDR3 is 14 amino acids long. CDR1 DFQATT and CDR2 SNEGSKA come from the germline V gene (reference sequence). Unmatched junction bases numbered 4, after V lost 2 bases and J lost 2 bases. This CDR3 is CSARRGGPQETQYF. Incomplete CDR3 DNA: TGCAGTGCTAGACGGGGGGGCCCGCAAGAGACC.

Points on this clone: The read terminates 3 residues before the CDR3 end, so the remaining end is supplied by the germline J gene. This sequence joins TRBV5-1 and TRBJ1-4, with 7 bases fitting TRBD1. This CDR3 is 15 amino acids long. CDR1 and CDR2 (germline): SGHRS, YFSETQ. The V gene end was trimmed by 4 bases and the J gene end by 7 bases; junction bases not matched to a gene: 10. The part of the CDR3 DNA that was read is TGCGCCAGCAGCCTTACAGGGGATGGGACTGAAAAA. It is translated as CASSLTGDGTEK. The CDR3, in full, reads CASSLTGDGTEKLFF.

In its sample, this clone was seen many times. The CDR3 is CASSPGTFEKLFF. Partial CDR3 DNA: TGTGCCAGCTCACCAGGGACATTCGAAAAA. The chain carries TRBV18 and TRBJ1-4; a possible D gene is TRBD1 (6 bases). The CDR3 goes on 3 residues after the read ends, and that part is filled in from the germline J gene. V was trimmed by 2 bases and J by 8 bases, leaving 9 bases between them. Germline lookup yields CDR1 KGHSH and CDR2 LQKENI. This CDR3 is 13 amino acids long.

Ten or more counts support this clone. The CDR3 extends 3 residues past the end of the read, so its final part is completed from the germline J gene. The chain links TRBV12-3 or TRBV12-4 to TRBJ2-4; 8 bases line up with TRBD1. The CDR3 spans 16 residues. The J segment lost 6 bases and the V segment lost 6 bases, leaving 13 bases of the junction unmatched. This CDR3 is CASSTDTGQGGNIQYF. The sequenced CDR3 bases are TGTGCCAGCAGCACCGACACCGGACAGGGAGGAAACATT.

This clone came up many times. The CDR3 end is not reached by the read, which stops 3 residues before it; the germline J gene fills it in. This chain connects TRBV6-1 to TRBJ1-2, with D unclear. V was trimmed by 4 bases and J by 4 bases, leaving 4 bases between them. This CDR3 has 11 residues. Germline CDR1 reads MNHNS; CDR2 reads SASEGT. The CDR3: CASSAGYGYTF. Partial CDR3 DNA: TGTGCCAGCAGTGCCGGCTATGGC.

This clone was counted ten times or more. The read halts 3 residues ahead of the CDR3 end, with the missing end drawn from the germline J gene. This chain uses TRBV5-1 with TRBJ1-2; 11 nucleotides align to TRBD1. V lost 4 bases, J lost 4 bases, and 9 bases stayed unmatched. The CDR3 consists of 16 residues. The V gene's germline CDR1 is SGHRS and CDR2 YFSETQ. Here the CDR3 reads CASSLGQGVRSYGYTF. The covered CDR3 bases are TGCGCCAGCAGCCTGGGACAGGGGGTTCGGTCCTATGGC.